This T cell receptor (beta chain) originates from a study of blood T cell repertoires in COVID-19. At the level of the study: Samples taken during acute and convalescent COVID-19 were collected in the United States, Italy and Spain.

The CDR3 runs 15 residues. In germline, CDR1 is KGHSH, CDR2 LQKENI. The V and J ends lost 2 bases and 1 base, in that order; junction bases with no gene match: 1. Methods used by the authors: Estimated nucleated cell counts came from reference gene primer amplification. Libraries were prepared by immunoSEQ multiplex PCR; TCRdb keeps only in-frame clonotypes and omits some of them. That table gives V, J and clone size, and the DNA gave D and trimming. The sample has approximately 330,000 clones, approximately 90% seen once. The TCR originated in a woman aged 45-60 years with active or convalescent COVID-19. The specimen was peripheral blood. The V gene is TRBV18, the J gene TRBJ2-5; 10 nucleotides line up with TRBD2. The CDR3 sequence is CASSPRLAGQETQYF. CDR3 DNA sequence: TGTGCCAGCTCACCAAGACTAGCGGGCCAAGAGACCCAGTACTTC. The whole variable domain, remainder taken from reference TRBV18 and TRBJ2-5, is NAGVMQNPRHLVRRRGQEARLRCSPMKGHSHVYWYRQLPEEGLKFMVYLQKENIIDESGMPKERFSAEFPKEGPSILRIQQVVRGDSAAYFCASSPRLAGQETQYFGPGTRLLVL.